One TCR beta chain is described in this entry. Authors' methods: Counts of nucleated cells, estimated from reference gene primer amplification, were obtained. TCRdb's table, derived via immunoSEQ multiplex PCR, lists solely in-frame clones and lacks some. The DNA was the basis for D and trimming; V, J and clone size are from that table. The data show about 33,000 clones, 88% seen once. These data come from a study of blood T cell repertoires in COVID-19. Study summary: Specimens from acute and convalescent COVID-19 originated in the United States, Italy and Spain. Nucleic acid was either cDNA or gDNA, and it came from T cells, B-cell-depleted T cells, or PBMCs.

The V gene's germline CDR1 is SGHRS and CDR2 YFSETQ. The CDR3 is 15 residues long. V lost 0 bases and J lost 0, with 10 bases in between. This chain joins TRBV5-1 and TRBJ2-7; D is uncertain. The source of this sequence is a human donor in a cohort sampled during active COVID-19. Sequencing was done on a sample of peripheral blood. For the CDR3, the DNA is TGCGCCAGCAGCTTGGGTGGGCCCCCCTCCTACGAGCAGTACTTC. This sequence encodes CASSLGGPPSYEQYF.